These T cell receptor beta chains were read from a single sample in a study of T cells in Graves' hyperthyroidism and ophthalmopathy. TCRdb analysed the multiplex PCR reads with MiXCR anew, one entry per CDR3 protein. This table has 600,000 to 650,000 distinct CDR3 sequences, around 21% appearing once. Sequencing used blood. These receptors were collected from a man under 40 with Graves' ophthalmopathy. CDR3s include the opening cysteine and the closing phenylalanine or tryptophan. D genes are given only for firm matches. Clone size appears in some rows only: once, few, many, or a class for an expanded clone.

>TRBJ2-1|TRBV3-1|14|TRBD2|many
TGTGCCAGCAGCGATAGCGGGACCAACAATGAGCAGTTCTTC
CASSDSGTNNEQFF
>TRBJ2-1|TRBV6-2/TRBV6-3|14|NA|few
TGTGCCAGCAGTTACGACGGGAGTAAGGTTGAGCAGTTCTTC
CASSYDGSKVEQFF
>TRBJ1-3|TRBV9|17|NA|NA
TGTGCCAGCAGCTTAAAATGGGACGGACGCTCTGGAAACACCATATATTTT
CASSLKWDGRSGNTIYF
>TRBJ2-3|TRBV7-3|15|NA|NA
TGTGCCAGCAGCTTACTCGGCCACCAAACAGATACGCAGTATTTT
CASSLLGHQTDTQYF
>TRBJ2-1|TRBV28|15|TRBD1|many
TGTGCCAGCAGCCCTCGGGACAGGGTAATCAATGAGCAGTTCTTC
CASSPRDRVINEQFF
>TRBJ2-2|TRBV6-1|12|NA|NA
TGTGCCAGCGTAGATTACACCGGGGAGCTGTTTTTT
CASVDYTGELFF
>TRBJ2-7|TRBV18|16|NA|NA
TGTGCCAGCTCACCCCTAACAGAAAATCCCGACTACGAGCAGTACTTC
CASSPLTENPDYEQYF
>TRBJ1-1|TRBV4-1|12|NA|NA
TGCGCCAGCCGGGGAGCGGAGACTGAAGCTTTCTTT
CASRGAETEAFF
>TRBJ1-1|TRBV11-2|13|NA|many
TGTGCCAGCAGCTCGCAGGGGAGGACTGAAGCTTTCTTT
CASSSQGRTEAFF
>TRBJ2-3|TRBV20-1|17|TRBD2|NA
TGCAGTGCTAGAGGCGACGGGAGGGCCTGGTCCGTAGATACGCAGTATTTT
CSARGDGRAWSVDTQYF
>TRBJ2-7|TRBV28|14|NA|NA
TGTGCCAGCAGTTTACTGGGCAGTTTCTACGAGCAGTACTTC
CASSLLGSFYEQYF
>TRBJ2-1|TRBV20-1|18|NA|NA
TGCAGTGCCAAGTTGGGTGAGGCGTCGGGAACCCCCTACAATGAGCAGTTCTTC
CSAKLGEASGTPYNEQFF
>TRBJ2-2|TRBV30|13|NA|NA
TGTGCCTGCCAGGAGGAGAACACCGGGGAGCTGTTTTTT
CACQEENTGELFF
>TRBJ1-2|TRBV6-1|13|NA|many
TGTGCCAGCACTGGGGTGGCTAACTATGGCTACACCTTC
CASTGVANYGYTF
>TRBJ1-1|TRBV10-3|13|NA|few
TGTGCCATCAGTGAGAGGTCAAACACTGAAGCTTTCTTT
CAISERSNTEAFF
>TRBJ2-7|TRBV11-1|15|NA|many
TGTGCCAGCAGCCCTACAAAGGCCGGTGAATACGAGCAGTACTTC
CASSPTKAGEYEQYF
>TRBJ2-1|TRBV5-6|15|NA|NA
TGTGCCAGCAGCTTGGAGGCCAGGGACTACAATGAGCAGTTCTTC
CASSLEARDYNEQFF